This TCR beta chain derives from a study of blood T cell repertoires in COVID-19. Study overall: The United States, Italy and Spain were the sources of the acute and convalescent COVID-19 samples.

Germline CDR1 is MGHRA and CDR2 is YSYEKL. The CDR3 totals 16 residues. The ends lost 4 bases at V and 4 bases at J; junction bases unmatched: 8. Assay: immunoSEQ multiplex PCR; the TCRdb copy retains only in-frame clones and omits some. This sample carries 97,000 or so clones, about nine tenths of them seen once, and the ten largest clones take 4% to 6%. This TCR derives from a man aged 50 to 59 with acute or convalescent COVID-19. Input material: peripheral blood. The chain joins TRBV4-1 to TRBJ2-1; 9 positions match TRBD2. CDR3 DNA sequence: TGCGCCAGCAGCCCGGTAGCGGGAGCAGTGTACAATGAGCAGTTCTTC. Translation: CASSPVAGAVYNEQFF.